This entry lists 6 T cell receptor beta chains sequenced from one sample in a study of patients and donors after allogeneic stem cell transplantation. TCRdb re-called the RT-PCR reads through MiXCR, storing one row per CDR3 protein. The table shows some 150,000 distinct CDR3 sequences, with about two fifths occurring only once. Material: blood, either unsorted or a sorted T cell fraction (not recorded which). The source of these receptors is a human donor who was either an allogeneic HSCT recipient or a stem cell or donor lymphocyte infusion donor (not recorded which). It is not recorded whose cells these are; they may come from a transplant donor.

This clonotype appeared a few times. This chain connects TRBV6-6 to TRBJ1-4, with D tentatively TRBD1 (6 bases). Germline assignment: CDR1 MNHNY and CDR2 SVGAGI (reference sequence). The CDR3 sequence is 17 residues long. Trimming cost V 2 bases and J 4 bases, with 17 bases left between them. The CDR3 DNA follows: TGTGCCAGCAGTTACCGGGCCATGAGGGGGTATAATGAAAAACTGTTTTTT. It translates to CASSYRAMRGYNEKLFF.

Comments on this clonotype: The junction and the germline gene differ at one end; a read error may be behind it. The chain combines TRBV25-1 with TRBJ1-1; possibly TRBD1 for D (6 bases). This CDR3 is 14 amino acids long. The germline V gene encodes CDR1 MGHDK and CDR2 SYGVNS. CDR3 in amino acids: CASSDRQAIQPEAF. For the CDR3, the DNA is TGTGCCAGCAGTGACCGACAGGCAATACAACCTGAAGCTTTT.

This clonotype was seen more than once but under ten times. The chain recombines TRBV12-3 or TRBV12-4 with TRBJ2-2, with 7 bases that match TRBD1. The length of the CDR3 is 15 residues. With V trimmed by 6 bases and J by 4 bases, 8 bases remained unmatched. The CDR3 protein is CASSYHRGGTGELFF. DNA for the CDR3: TGTGCCAGCAGCTACCACAGGGGCGGCACCGGGGAGCTGTTTTTT.

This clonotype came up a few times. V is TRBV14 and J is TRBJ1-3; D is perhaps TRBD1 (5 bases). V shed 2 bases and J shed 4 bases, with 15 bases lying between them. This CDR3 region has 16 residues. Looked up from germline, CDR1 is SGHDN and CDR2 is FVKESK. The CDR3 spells CASSQLGWDSGNTIYF. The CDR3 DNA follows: TGTGCCAGCAGCCAATTGGGTTGGGACTCCGGAAACACCATATATTTT.

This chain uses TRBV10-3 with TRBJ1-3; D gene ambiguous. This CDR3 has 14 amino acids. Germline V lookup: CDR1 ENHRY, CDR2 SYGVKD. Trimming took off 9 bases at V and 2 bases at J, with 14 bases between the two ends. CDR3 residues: CAISPLEAGNTIYF. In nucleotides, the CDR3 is TGTGCCATTTCTCCCCTAGAGGCTGGAAACACCATATATTTT.

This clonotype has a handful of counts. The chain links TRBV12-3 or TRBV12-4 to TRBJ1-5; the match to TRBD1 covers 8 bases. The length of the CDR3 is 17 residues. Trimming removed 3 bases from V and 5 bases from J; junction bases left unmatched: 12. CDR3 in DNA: TGTGCCAGCAGTTTGGAGACCTCGACAGGGGTGTATCAGCCCCAGCATTTT. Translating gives CASSLETSTGVYQPQHF.